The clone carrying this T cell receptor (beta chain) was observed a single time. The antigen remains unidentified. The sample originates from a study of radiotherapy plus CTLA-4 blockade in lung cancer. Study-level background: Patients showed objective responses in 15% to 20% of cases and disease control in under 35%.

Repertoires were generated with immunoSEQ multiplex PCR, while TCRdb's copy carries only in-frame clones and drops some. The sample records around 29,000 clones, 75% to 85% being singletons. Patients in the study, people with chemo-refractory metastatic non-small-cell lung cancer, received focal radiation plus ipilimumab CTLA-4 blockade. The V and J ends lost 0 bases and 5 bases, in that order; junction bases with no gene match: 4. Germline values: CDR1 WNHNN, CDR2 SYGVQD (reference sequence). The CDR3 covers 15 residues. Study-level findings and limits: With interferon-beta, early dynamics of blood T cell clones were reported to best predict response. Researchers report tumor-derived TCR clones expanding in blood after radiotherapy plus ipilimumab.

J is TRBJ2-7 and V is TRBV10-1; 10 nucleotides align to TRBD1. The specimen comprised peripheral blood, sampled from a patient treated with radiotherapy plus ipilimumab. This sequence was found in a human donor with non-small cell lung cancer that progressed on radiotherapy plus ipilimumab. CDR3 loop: CASSESPGQGNEQYF. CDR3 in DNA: TGCGCCAGCAGTGAGTCGCCGGGACAGGGGAACGAGCAGTACTTC.